This T cell receptor (beta chain) was recorded in a study of T cells in Graves' hyperthyroidism and ophthalmopathy. In its sample, this clonotype was seen many times. There were TCR beta CDR3 regions amplified from RNA transcripts. First-round RT-PCR of the TCR CDR3 relied on the HTBI primer set. One entry per CDR3 protein results from TCRdb running MiXCR on the multiplex PCR reads. The sample includes roughly 530,000 distinct CDR3 sequences, more than 15% seen only once; the top ten take 17%. J was trimmed by 2 bases and V by 5 bases; bases with no gene match: 8. Germline-derived CDR1 and CDR2 are LGHDT and YNNKEL (reference sequence). The CDR3 contains 16 residues.

The chain recombines TRBV3-1 with TRBJ2-3, with 9 bases identical to TRBD2. The TCR comes from a woman younger than 30 with Graves' ophthalmopathy. The sample taken for sequencing was blood. CDR3 protein: CASSERGGRDTDTQYF. DNA for the CDR3: TGTGCCAGCAGCGAAAGAGGCGGGAGGGACACAGATACGCAGTATTTT.